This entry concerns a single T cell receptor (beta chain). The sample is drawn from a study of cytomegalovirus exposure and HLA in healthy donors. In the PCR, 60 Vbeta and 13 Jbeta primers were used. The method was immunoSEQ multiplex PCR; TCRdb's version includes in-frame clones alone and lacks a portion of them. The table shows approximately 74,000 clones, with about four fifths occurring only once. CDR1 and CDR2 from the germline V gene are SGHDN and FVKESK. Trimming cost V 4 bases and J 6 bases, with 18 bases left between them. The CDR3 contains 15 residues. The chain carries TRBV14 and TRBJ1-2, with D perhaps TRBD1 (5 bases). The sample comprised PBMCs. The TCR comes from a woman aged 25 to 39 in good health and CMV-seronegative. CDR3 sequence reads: CASSPLGQGTDGYTF. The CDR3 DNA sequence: TGTGCCAGCAGCCCCCTGGGGCAGGGAACAGATGGCTACACCTTC.